The TCR beta chain described here comes from a study of regulatory T cells in long-lasting Graves disease. Study observations and caveats: It was in persistent disease that TRBV28, TRBJ1-2 and TRBJ2-5 were favored.

This clonotype has a handful of counts. Its antigen is undetermined. Germline V gene sequence: CDR1 DFQATT, CDR2 SNEGSKA (reference sequence). The trim removed 4 bases at V and 7 bases at J, leaving 8 bases unmatched. The CDR3 is 14 amino acids. The time point: newly diagnosed GD, antithyroid drugs for less than 3 months. Following extraction of RNA from PBMCs, that RNA was used to make the TCR library. Investigators report Graves' disease was diagnosed under American Thyroid Association guidelines. Both iRepertoire HTBI primers and Arm-PCR of CDR3 regions were used to build the TCR beta libraries. Authors' data handling: Looking across samples, the authors found some 67 TRBV and 14 TRBJ segments. TCRdb independently ran MiXCR on the multiplex PCR reads; one entry per CDR3 protein. The V and J calls come from TCRdb's annotation, not from the publication. Among a few hundred thousand distinct CDR3 sequences listed, roughly a fifth were seen once.

This sample comprised peripheral blood mononuclear cells (PBMCs), obtained at new diagnosis, from a patient treated with antithyroid drugs. This chain uses TRBV20-1 with TRBJ1-5; 9 positions agree with TRBD1. The receptor was derived from a female donor with Graves disease. The CDR3 DNA sequence: TGCAGTGCTATTCCAGGACAGGGGAGCCAGCCCCAGCATTTT. Amino acid sequence: CSAIPGQGSQPQHF.